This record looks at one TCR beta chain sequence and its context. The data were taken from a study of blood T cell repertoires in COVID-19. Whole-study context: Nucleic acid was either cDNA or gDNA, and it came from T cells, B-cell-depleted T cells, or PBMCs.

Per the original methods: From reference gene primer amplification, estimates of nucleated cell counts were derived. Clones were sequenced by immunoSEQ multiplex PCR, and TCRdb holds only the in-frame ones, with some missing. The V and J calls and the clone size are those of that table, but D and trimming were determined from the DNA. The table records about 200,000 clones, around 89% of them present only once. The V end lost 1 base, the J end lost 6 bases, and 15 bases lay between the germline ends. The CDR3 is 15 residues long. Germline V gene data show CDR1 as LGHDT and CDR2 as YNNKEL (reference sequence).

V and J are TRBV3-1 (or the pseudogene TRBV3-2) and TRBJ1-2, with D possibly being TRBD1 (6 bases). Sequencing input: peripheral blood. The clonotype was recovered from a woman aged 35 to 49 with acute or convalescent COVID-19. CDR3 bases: TGTGCCAGCAGCCAAGTGGCAGGGGCCGGGGATGGCTACACCTTC. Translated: CASSQVAGAGDGYTF.